The TCR beta chain under discussion was sequenced for a study of OX40 agonist ivuxolimab in advanced cancers. The length of the CDR3 is 18 residues. With 0 bases clipped from V and 0 bases from J, the junction kept 3 bases outside the gene matches. The germline CDR1 and CDR2 sequences are SGHRS and YFSETQ. The table lists this clone with a count of one. The method was immunoSEQ multiplex PCR; TCRdb's version includes in-frame clones alone and lacks a portion of them. Of about 67,000 clones listed, 75% to 90% were seen once; the top ten hold 4% to 5%. V usage is TRBV5-1 and J usage is TRBJ2-3; 14 bases are shared with TRBD2. Sequences were derived from CD4+ or CD8+ T cells sorted from blood, sampled in a trial of the OX40 agonist ivuxolimab. The source is an adult with an advanced solid tumor such as melanoma, head and neck, liver or kidney cancer. The CDR3 nucleotides are TGCGCCAGCAGCTTGGGACTAGCGGGGGGGCGGAGCACAGATACGCAGTATTTT. Residues: CASSLGLAGGRSTDTQYF.